These 23 T cell receptor beta chains originate from one sample sequenced in a study of blood T cell repertoires in COVID-19. Repertoires were generated with immunoSEQ multiplex PCR, while TCRdb's copy carries only in-frame clones and drops some. The sample records around 330,000 clones, about 91% being singletons. Specimen: PBMCs or T cells enriched from blood (not recorded which). The receptors originated from a young woman who had recovered from COVID-19.

The chain couples TRBV18 to TRBJ2-3, with D possibly matching TRBD2 (6 bases). This CDR3 spans 15 amino acids. V was cut by 3 bases and J by 2 bases, with 12 bases left in between. Germline V gene data show CDR1 as KGHSH and CDR2 as LQKENI. CDR3 bases: TGTGCCAGCTCACCCCTCGGGGGACCCACAGATACGCAGTATTTT. Amino acids: CASSPLGGPTDTQYF.

This clone was counted between two and nine times. CDR3 sequence reads: CASSFEGSPLHF. For the CDR3, the DNA is TGTGCCAGCAGCTTCGAGGGTTCACCCCTCCACTTT. The chain links TRBV7-9 to TRBJ1-6; D remains ambiguous. V was pared by 3 bases and J by 9 bases, with 6 bases between. The germline V gene has CDR1 SEHNR and CDR2 FQNEAQ (reference sequence). This CDR3 is built from 12 residues.

Written as DNA, the CDR3 is TGTGCCAGTAGTGGACAGGCGAACACCGGGGAGCTGTTTTTT. Encoded protein: CASSGQANTGELFF. This chain joins TRBV19 and TRBJ2-2, with 7 bases identical to TRBD1. V dropped 5 bases and J dropped 0; count of bases not matched to a gene: 0. The CDR3 runs to 14 residues. From germline, CDR1 is LNHDA and CDR2 SQIVND (reference sequence). Filled out from reference TRBV19 and TRBJ2-2, the complete variable domain reads DGGITQSPKYLFRKEGQNVTLSCEQNLNHDAMYWYRQDPGQGLRLIYYSQIVNDFQKGDIAEGYSVSREKKESFPLTVTSAQKNPTAFYLCASSGQANTGELFFGEGSRLTVL.

The chain carries TRBV3-1 (or the pseudogene TRBV3-2) and TRBJ2-3, with TRBD2 matching 8 bases. V gave up 3 bases and J gave up 1 base; unmatched junction bases: 18. CDR3 length equals 20 residues. Germline V gene lookup returns CDR1 LGHDT and CDR2 YNNKEL (reference sequence). The DNA of the CDR3 is TGTGCCAGCAGCCACCCAGTGTGTCGGCTACGGGAGGGCCGCACAGATACGCAGTATTTT. This gives the protein CASSHPVCRLREGRTDTQYF.

This clone was observed once. The chain is built from TRBV7-2 and TRBJ1-6; possible D gene TRBD1, 5 bases. V was pared by 0 bases and J by 14 bases, with 14 bases between. The CDR3 runs to 14 residues. Germline CDR1 is SGHTA and CDR2 is FQGNSA. CDR3 sequence reads: CASSLAQLQGTLHF. In nucleotides, the CDR3 is TGTGCCAGCAGCTTAGCCCAACTCCAGGGCACCCTCCACTTT.

The chain has TRBV27 and TRBJ2-7; 10 bases are a match to TRBD1. V dropped 5 bases and J dropped 7; count of bases not matched to a gene: 8. This CDR3 contains 14 residues. Germline V gene sequence: CDR1 MNHEY, CDR2 SMNVEV (reference sequence). Written as DNA, the CDR3 is TGTGCCAGCAGTGTGGGACAGGGGTCTCGGGAGCAGTACTTC. Translated: CASSVGQGSREQYF.

V gene TRBV11-2 combines with J gene TRBJ2-1; 8 nucleotides agree with TRBD2. CDR1 and CDR2 from the germline V gene are SGHAT and FQNNGV. V lost 7 bases and J lost 7; bases outside the gene matches: 21. CDR3 size: 18 residues. The CDR3 reads CASKPPGLEPKRRNEQFF. CDR3 nucleotide sequence: TGTGCCAGCAAACCACCGGGACTAGAACCCAAACGTAGGAATGAGCAGTTCTTC.

The chain employs TRBV5-1 and TRBJ2-3; 8 nucleotides match TRBD1. CDR1 and CDR2 (germline): SGHRS, YFSETQ. This CDR3 has 17 residues. The ends lost 1 base at V and 2 bases at J; junction bases unmatched: 9. CDR3 sequence: CASSLRGTGFFTDTQYF. The CDR3 region has the DNA TGCGCCAGCAGCTTGCGGGGGACAGGATTTTTCACAGATACGCAGTATTTT.

This clone showed up just once. The V call is TRBV21-1, the J call TRBJ2-7; the table calls TRBD1, which could not be checked here. TRBV21-1 is recorded as a pseudogene. The CDR3 totals 13 residues. CDR3: CASSKSRNYEQYF. The CDR3, as DNA: TGTGCCAGCAGCAAATCCAGGAACTACGAGCAGTACTTC.

V gene TRBV19 combines with J gene TRBJ1-1; a possible D gene is TRBD1 (6 bases). Trimming stripped 2 bases from V and 0 bases from J, with 10 bases between. The germline V gene encodes CDR1 LNHDA and CDR2 SQIVND (reference sequence). The CDR3 runs to 15 residues. The CDR3 here is CASSIRDTLNTEAFF. The CDR3 coding sequence is TGTGCCAGTAGTATAAGGGACACTTTGAACACTGAAGCTTTCTTT.

The chain joins TRBV9 to TRBJ1-4, with D possibly being TRBD1 (6 bases). V was trimmed by 5 bases and J by 7 bases, leaving 18 bases between them. The CDR3 sequence is 15 residues long. The germline gives CDR1 SGDLS, CDR2 YYNGEE. The DNA for the CDR3 is TGTGCCAGCAGTGGAACAGGGCCAGCCGGTGAAAAACTGTTTTTT. Its protein product is CASSGTGPAGEKLFF.

The J gene is TRBJ2-1, the V gene TRBV6-5; 11 bases fit TRBD2. This CDR3 contains 15 residues. Germline V gene lookup returns CDR1 MNHEY and CDR2 SVGAGI. After removal of 4 bases from V and 6 bases from J, the junction contained 5 bases not matched to a gene. This chain's CDR3 is CASSLTSGASNEQFF. CDR3 sequence (DNA): TGTGCCAGCAGTTTGACTAGCGGGGCCTCCAATGAGCAGTTCTTC.

The chain recombines TRBV4-1 with TRBJ2-1; 8 bases map to TRBD2. The V segment lost 1 base and the J segment 0 bases; nucleotides outside the gene matches: 5. The V gene's germline CDR1 is MGHRA and CDR2 YSYEKL. The CDR3 is made up of 17 amino acids. CDR3 nucleotides: TGCGCCAGCAGCCAAGGAGGCGGGAGGCGCTCCTACAATGAGCAGTTCTTC. As protein: CASSQGGGRRSYNEQFF.

The chain recombines TRBV7-6 with TRBJ2-1; tentatively, D is TRBD2 (6 bases). The CDR3 loop spans 15 amino acids. Germline V gene data show CDR1 as SGHVS and CDR2 as FNYEAQ. V was pared by 7 bases and J by 0 bases, with 13 bases between. The CDR3 protein is CASTPGGSSYNEQFF. In nucleotides, the CDR3 is TGTGCCAGCACCCCCGGGGGAAGCTCCTACAATGAGCAGTTCTTC.

The chain is built from TRBV4-1 and TRBJ2-3, with TRBD2 identical over 10 bases. In germline, CDR1 is MGHRA, CDR2 YSYEKL. V shed 2 bases, J shed 5 bases, and the junction held 7 bases outside the gene matches. This CDR3 comprises 16 residues. CDR3 DNA sequence: TGCGCCAGCAGCCAACCCCTAGCGGGAGCAAGAGATACGCAGTATTTT. Translation gives CASSQPLAGARDTQYF.

The chain has TRBV5-1 and TRBJ1-4; 8 bases map to TRBD1. The germline V gene encodes CDR1 SGHRS and CDR2 YFSETQ. The ends lost 3 bases at V and 2 bases at J; junction bases unmatched: 6. This CDR3 comprises 16 residues. The CDR3 region has the DNA TGCGCCAGCAGCTGGGATGACAGGGGTACTAATGAAAAACTGTTTTTT. Translating gives CASSWDDRGTNEKLFF. The variable domain in full, completed from reference TRBV5-1 and TRBJ1-4, reads KAGVTQTPRYLIKTRGQQVTLSCSPISGHRSVSWYQQTPGQGLQFLFEYFSETQRNKGNFPGRFSGRQFSNSRSEMNVSTLELGDSALYLCASSWDDRGTNEKLFFGSGTQLSVL.

In nucleotides, the CDR3 is TGTGCCAGCAAAAGGACTAGCGCTCCGAGCGGGGAGCAGTTCTTC. Protein product: CASKRTSAPSGEQFF. The chain carries TRBV2 and TRBJ2-1, with 9 nucleotides matching TRBD2. V shed 7 bases and J 10 bases; nucleotides not matched to a gene: 14. CDR1 SNHLY and CDR2 FYNNEI come from the germline V gene. The CDR3 covers 15 residues.

This clone was observed a handful of times. The chain links TRBV7-2 to TRBJ2-1; 8 positions match TRBD1. The CDR3 totals 14 residues. The junction had 6 bases not matched to a gene; V was cut back by 6 bases and J by 5 bases. Looked up from germline, CDR1 is SGHTA and CDR2 is FQGNSA. CDR3 DNA sequence: TGTGCCAGCAGTTCGACAGGGGACGACAATGAGCAGTTCTTC. It yields the protein CASSSTGDDNEQFF.

V usage is TRBV2 and J usage is TRBJ2-1; D unresolved. The germline V gene has CDR1 SNHLY and CDR2 FYNNEI. The CDR3 consists of 12 residues. Trimming took off 8 bases at V and 2 bases at J, with 7 bases between the two ends. The CDR3 nucleotides are TGTGCCAGCTCCGCAGCCTACAATGAGCAGTTCTTC. It translates to CASSAAYNEQFF.

This chain joins TRBV19 and TRBJ2-3, with D possibly matching TRBD1 (5 bases). The CDR3 covers 16 residues. V lost 6 bases and J 0 bases, leaving 16 bases between the germline ends. Germline-derived CDR1 and CDR2 are LNHDA and SQIVND (reference sequence). The CDR3 region is CASRSGFRTSTDTQYF. The CDR3 DNA follows: TGTGCCAGTAGATCAGGGTTTCGCACTAGCACAGATACGCAGTATTTT.

This clone appeared once. The chain uses TRBV9 and TRBJ2-3; 13 nucleotides agree with TRBD2. The CDR3 is 17 residues long. J lost 5 bases, V lost 4 bases, and 10 bases had no gene match. CDR1 is SGDLS, CDR2 YYNGEE, per germline. CDR3 coding DNA: TGTGCCAGCAGCCCTCGACTAGCGGGGGGTACAGGAGATACGCAGTATTTT. It translates to CASSPRLAGGTGDTQYF.

The chain uses TRBV7-9 and TRBJ2-7; D remains ambiguous. The CDR3 consists of 12 residues. V lost 1 base and J lost 3, with 4 bases in between. Germline V gene data show CDR1 as SEHNR and CDR2 as FQNEAQ (reference sequence). The CDR3, as DNA: TGTGCCAGCAGCTTAGGCAGCTACGAGCAGTACTTC. Its protein product is CASSLGSYEQYF.

V usage is TRBV7-2 and J usage is TRBJ1-2, with 9 positions matching TRBD1. The CDR3 has 15 amino acids. From germline, CDR1 is SGHTA and CDR2 FQGNSA. With 6 bases clipped from V and 8 bases from J, the junction kept 13 bases outside the gene matches. As DNA, the CDR3 is TGTGCCAGCAGTCCTAGAAAAACAGGGGGCCCGGGCTACACCTTC. It encodes CASSPRKTGGPGYTF.